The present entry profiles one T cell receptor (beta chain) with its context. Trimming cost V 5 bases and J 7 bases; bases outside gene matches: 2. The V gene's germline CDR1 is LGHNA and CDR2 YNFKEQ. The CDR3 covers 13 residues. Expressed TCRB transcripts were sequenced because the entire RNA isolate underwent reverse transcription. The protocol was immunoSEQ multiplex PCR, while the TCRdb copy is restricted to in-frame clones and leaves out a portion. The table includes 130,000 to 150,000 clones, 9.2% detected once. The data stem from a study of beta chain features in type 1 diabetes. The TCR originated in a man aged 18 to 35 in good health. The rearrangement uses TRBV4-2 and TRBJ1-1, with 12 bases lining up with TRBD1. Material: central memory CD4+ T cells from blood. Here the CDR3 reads CASSGTGGFEAFF. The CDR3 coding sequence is TGTGCCAGCAGCGGGACAGGGGGCTTTGAAGCTTTCTTT.